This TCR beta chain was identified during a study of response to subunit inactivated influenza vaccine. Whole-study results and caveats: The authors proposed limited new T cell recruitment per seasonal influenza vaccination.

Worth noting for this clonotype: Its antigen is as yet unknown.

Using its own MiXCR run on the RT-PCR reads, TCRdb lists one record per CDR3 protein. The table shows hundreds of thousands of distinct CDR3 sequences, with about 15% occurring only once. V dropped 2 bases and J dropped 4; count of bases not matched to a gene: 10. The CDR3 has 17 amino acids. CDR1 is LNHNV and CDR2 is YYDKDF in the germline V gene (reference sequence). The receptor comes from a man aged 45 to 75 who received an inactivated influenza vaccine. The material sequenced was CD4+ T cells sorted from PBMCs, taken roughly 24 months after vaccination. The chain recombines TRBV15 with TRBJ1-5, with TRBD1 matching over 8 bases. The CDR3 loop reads CATSRYLLDRANQPQHF. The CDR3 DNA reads TGTGCCACCAGCAGATACCTCCTGGACAGGGCGAATCAGCCCCAGCATTTT.